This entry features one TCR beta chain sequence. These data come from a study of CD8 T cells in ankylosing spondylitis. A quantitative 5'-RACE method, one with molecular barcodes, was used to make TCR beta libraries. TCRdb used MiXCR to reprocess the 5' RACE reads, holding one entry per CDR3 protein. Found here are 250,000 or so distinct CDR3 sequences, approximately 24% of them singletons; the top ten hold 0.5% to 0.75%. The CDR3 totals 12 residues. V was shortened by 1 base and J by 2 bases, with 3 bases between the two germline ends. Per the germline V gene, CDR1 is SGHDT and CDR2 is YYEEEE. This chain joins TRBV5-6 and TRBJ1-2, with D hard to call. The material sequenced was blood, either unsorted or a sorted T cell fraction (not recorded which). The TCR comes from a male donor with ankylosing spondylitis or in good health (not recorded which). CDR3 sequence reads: CASSLLNYGYTF. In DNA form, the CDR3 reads TGTGCCAGCAGCTTGCTCAACTATGGCTACACCTTC.